This TCR beta chain was recovered during a study of blood T cell repertoires in COVID-19. Study as a whole: The origin of the acute and convalescent COVID-19 samples was the United States, Italy and Spain. From T cells, B-cell-depleted T cells, or PBMCs came the material, which was cDNA or gDNA.

Between the trimmed V and J ends, which lost 5 bases and 1 base, there was a span of 14 bases. Germline V gives CDR1 SGHNT, CDR2 YENEEA. The CDR3 contains 15 residues. Repertoires were generated with immunoSEQ multiplex PCR, while TCRdb's copy carries only in-frame clones and drops some. The table lists 430,000 or so clones, roughly 90% of them singletons. The specimen was peripheral blood. The sequence derives from a young man with COVID-19, enrolled during active disease. The chain joins TRBV11-3 to TRBJ1-1; D remains unclear. CDR3 sequence (DNA): TGTGCCAGCAGCCCGGGATTAGGAGAGAACACTGAAGCTTTCTTT. Translation gives CASSPGLGENTEAFF.